Listed below are T cell receptor beta chains from one sample, sequenced in a study of blood T cell repertoires in COVID-19. Measured with immunoSEQ multiplex PCR; TCRdb has only the in-frame clones, and not every one. The sample contains under 95,000 clones, around 85% of which appear only once. Source material: peripheral blood. Every receptor here comes from a man between 50 and 59 years old with COVID-19, enrolled during active disease. Each CDR3 is given without its conserved first and last residue.

V	J	CDR3
TRBV2	TRBJ2-7	ASRETGASYEQY
TRBV6-1	TRBJ2-7	ASSEAETGSYEQY
TRBV10-1	TRBJ2-1	ASSEFSSGRASSYNEQF
TRBV28	TRBJ1-5	ASSPWDRGNQPQH
TRBV5-6	TRBJ1-2	ASSLVTGGRGYT
TRBV5-6	TRBJ1-4	ASSLEVEGEKLF
TRBV2	TRBJ1-2	ASCNTGNVGYT
TRBV6-2/TRBV6-3	TRBJ1-5	ASSDPRGRVQPQH
TRBV29-1	TRBJ1-4	SVSQGATNEKLF
TRBV24-1	TRBJ2-1	ATSDLAGDNEQF
TRBV25-1	TRBJ2-1	ASSVLPLSSYNEQF
TRBV4-1	TRBJ1-1	ASSRATGGTEAF
TRBV13	TRBJ1-5	ASSFPGTGKQPQH
TRBV5-1	TRBJ2-7	ASSSGLAGTYEQY
TRBV6-5	TRBJ2-7	ASRVNRDRAYEQY